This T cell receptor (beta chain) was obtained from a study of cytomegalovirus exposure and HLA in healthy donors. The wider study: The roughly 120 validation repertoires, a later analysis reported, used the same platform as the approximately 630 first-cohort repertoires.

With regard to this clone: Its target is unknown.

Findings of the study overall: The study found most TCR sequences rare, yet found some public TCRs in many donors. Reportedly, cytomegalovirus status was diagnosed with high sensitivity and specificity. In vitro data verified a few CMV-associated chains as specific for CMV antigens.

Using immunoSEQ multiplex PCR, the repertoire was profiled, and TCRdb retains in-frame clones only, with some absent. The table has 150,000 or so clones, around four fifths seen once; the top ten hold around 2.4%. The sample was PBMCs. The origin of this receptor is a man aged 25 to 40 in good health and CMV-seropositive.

CDR3 nucleotide sequence: TGCGCCAGCAACCTCTCTCCCGGACAGGGTGGAGAGACCCAGTACTTC. It yields the protein CASNLSPGQGGETQYF. The chain carries TRBV5-1 and TRBJ2-5; 8 positions agree with TRBD1. Germline assignment: CDR1 SGHRS and CDR2 YFSETQ. The CDR3 loop spans 16 amino acids. J was trimmed by 4 bases and V by 6 bases; bases with no gene match: 14. Full variable domain (remainder filled in from reference TRBV5-1 and TRBJ2-5): KAGVTQTPRYLIKTRGQQVTLSCSPISGHRSVSWYQQTPGQGLQFLFEYFSETQRNKGNFPGRFSGRQFSNSRSEMNVSTLELGDSALYLCASNLSPGQGGETQYFGPGTRLLVL.